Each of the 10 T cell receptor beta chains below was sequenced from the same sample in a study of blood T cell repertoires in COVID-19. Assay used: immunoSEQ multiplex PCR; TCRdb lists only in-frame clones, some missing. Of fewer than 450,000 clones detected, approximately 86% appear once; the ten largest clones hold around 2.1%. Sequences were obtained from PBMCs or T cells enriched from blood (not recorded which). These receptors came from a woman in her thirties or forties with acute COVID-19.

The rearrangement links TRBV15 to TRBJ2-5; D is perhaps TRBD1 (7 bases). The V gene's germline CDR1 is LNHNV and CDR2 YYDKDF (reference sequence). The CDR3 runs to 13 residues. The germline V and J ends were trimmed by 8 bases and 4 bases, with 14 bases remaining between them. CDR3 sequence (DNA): TGTGCCACCGTTAGGGGGCGGGGAGAGACCCAGTACTTC. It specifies CATVRGRGETQYF.

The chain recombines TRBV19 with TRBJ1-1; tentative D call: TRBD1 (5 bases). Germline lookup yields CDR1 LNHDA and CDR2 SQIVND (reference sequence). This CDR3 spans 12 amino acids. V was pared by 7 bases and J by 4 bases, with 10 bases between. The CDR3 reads CASKTGGTEAFF. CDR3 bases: TGTGCCAGTAAGACGGGGGGCACTGAAGCTTTCTTT.

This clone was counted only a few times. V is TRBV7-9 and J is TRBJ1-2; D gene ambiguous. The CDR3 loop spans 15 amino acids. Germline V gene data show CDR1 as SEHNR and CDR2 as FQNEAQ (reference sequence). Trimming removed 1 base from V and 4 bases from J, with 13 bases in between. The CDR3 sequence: CASSLDSKSLYGYTF. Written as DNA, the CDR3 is TGTGCCAGCAGCTTAGACAGCAAGTCCCTCTATGGCTACACCTTC.

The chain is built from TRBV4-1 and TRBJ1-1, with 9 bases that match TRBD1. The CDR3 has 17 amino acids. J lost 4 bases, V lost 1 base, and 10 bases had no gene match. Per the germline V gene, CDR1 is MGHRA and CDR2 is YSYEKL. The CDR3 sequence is CASSQVLTGGRGTEAFF. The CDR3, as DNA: TGCGCCAGCAGCCAAGTACTTACAGGGGGCAGGGGCACTGAAGCTTTCTTT.

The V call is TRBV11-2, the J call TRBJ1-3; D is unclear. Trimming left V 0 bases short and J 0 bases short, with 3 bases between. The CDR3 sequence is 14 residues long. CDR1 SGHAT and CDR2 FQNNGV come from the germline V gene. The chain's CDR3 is CASSLDRSGNTIYF. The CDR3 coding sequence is TGTGCCAGCAGCTTAGATCGCTCTGGAAACACCATATATTTT.

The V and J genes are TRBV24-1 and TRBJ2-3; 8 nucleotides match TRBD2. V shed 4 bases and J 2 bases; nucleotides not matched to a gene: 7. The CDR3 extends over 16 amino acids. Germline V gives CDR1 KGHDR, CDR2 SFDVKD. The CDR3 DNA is TGTGCCACCAGTGACCCATCAGCGGGGGACACAGATACGCAGTATTTT. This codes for CATSDPSAGDTDTQYF.

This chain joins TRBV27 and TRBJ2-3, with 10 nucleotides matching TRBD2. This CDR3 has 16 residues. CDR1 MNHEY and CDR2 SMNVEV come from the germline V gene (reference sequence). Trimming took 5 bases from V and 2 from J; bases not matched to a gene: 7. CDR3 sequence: CASSPGLAGATDTQYF. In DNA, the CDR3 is TGTGCCAGCAGTCCCGGGCTAGCGGGGGCCACAGATACGCAGTATTTT.

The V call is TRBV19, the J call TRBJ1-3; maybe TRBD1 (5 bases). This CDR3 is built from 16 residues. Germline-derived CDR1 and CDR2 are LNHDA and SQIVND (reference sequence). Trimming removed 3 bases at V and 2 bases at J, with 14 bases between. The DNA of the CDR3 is TGTGCCAGTAGTATGGGGACGGCGGGACCTGGAAACACCATATATTTT. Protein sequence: CASSMGTAGPGNTIYF.

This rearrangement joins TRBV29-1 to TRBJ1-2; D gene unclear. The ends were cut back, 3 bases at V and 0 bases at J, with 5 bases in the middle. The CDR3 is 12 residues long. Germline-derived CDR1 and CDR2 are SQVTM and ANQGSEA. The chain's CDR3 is CSVEETNYGYTF. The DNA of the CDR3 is TGCAGCGTTGAGGAGACTAACTATGGCTACACCTTC. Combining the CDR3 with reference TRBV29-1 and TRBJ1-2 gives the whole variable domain SAVISQKPSRDICQRGTSLTIQCQVDSQVTMMFWYRQQPGQSLTLIATANQGSEATYESGFVIDKFPISRPNLTFSTLTVSNMSPEDSSIYLCSVEETNYGYTFGSGTRLTVV.

CDR3 DNA sequence: TGTGCCTGGGGACAGGGGTTAACTGAAGCTTTCTTT. It is translated as CAWGQGLTEAFF. This chain uses TRBV30 with TRBJ1-1; 9 bases align to TRBD1. Trimming removed 5 bases from V and 5 bases from J; junction bases left unmatched: 3. Germline loops: CDR1 GTSNPN, CDR2 SVGIG (reference sequence). CDR3 length: 12 residues.